This T cell receptor beta chain was sequenced for a study of T-cell reconstitution after alpha-beta-depleted transplantation in children. This clonotype was observed a handful of times. Unique molecular identifiers were incorporated into the prepared TCRbeta library. TCRdb itself ran the PCR reads through MiXCR, one entry per CDR3 protein. The sample carries some 490,000 distinct CDR3 sequences, approximately 12% recorded once. V was shortened by 0 bases and J by 8 bases, with 7 bases between the two germline ends. CDR1 is LNHNV, CDR2 YYDKDF, per germline (reference sequence). The CDR3 has 13 amino acids.

The material sequenced was PBMCs from the stem cell graft donor, taken from the stem cell graft. The chain is built from TRBV15 and TRBJ1-4; no definite D call. The sequence derives from a human donor who donated a stem cell graft to a child with combined immunodeficiency. CDR3 DNA sequence: TGTGCCACCAGCAGAGATCCGACCGAAAAACTGTTTTTT. Amino acid sequence: CATSRDPTEKLFF.